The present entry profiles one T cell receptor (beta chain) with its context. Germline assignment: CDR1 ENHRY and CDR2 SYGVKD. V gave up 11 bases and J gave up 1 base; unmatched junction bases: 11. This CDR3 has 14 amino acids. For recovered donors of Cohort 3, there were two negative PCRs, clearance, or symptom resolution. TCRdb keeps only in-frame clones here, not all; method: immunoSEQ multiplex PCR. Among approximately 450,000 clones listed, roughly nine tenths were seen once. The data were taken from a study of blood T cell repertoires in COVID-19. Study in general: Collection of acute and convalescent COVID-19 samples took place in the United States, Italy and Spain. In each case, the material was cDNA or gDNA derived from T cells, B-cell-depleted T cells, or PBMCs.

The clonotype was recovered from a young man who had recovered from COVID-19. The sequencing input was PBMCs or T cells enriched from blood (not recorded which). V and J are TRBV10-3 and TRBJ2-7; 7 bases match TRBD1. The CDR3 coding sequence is TGTGCCGTTCAGGACAGGCCGATTTCCTACGAGCAGTACTTC. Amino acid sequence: CAVQDRPISYEQYF.